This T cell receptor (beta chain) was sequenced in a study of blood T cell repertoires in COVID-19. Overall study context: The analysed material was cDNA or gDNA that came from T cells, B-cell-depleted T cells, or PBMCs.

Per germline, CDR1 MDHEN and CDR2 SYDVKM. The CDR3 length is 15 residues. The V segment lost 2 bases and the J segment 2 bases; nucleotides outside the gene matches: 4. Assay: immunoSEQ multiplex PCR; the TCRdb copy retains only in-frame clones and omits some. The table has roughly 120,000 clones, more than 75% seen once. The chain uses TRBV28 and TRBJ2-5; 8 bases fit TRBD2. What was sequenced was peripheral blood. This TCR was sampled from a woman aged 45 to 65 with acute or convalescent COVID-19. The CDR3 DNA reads TGTGCCAGCAGTTTACCCGGGGGGGGACAAGAGACCCAGTACTTC. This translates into CASSLPGGGQETQYF.